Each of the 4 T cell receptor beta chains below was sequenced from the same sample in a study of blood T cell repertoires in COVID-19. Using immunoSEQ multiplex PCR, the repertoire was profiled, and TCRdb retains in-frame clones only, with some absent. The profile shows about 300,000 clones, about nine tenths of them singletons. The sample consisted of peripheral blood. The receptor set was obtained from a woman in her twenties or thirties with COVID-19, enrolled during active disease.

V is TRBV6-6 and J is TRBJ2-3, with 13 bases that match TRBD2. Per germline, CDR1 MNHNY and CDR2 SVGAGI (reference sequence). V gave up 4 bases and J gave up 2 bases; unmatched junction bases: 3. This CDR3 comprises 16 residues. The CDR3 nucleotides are TGTGCCAGCAGTTGGACTAGCGGGGGCCTCACAGATACGCAGTATTTT. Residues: CASSWTSGGLTDTQYF.

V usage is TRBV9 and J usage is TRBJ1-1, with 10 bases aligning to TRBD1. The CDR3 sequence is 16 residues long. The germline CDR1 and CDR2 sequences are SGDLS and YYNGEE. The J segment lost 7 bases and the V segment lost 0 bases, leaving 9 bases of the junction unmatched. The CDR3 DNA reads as TGTGCCAGCAGCGTAGAGACAGGGGGCCCCGAGGGTGAAGCTTTCTTT. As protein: CASSVETGGPEGEAFF.

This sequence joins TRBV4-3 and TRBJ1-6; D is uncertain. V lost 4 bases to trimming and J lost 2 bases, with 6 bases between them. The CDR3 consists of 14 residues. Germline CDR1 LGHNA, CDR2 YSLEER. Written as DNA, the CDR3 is TGCGCCAGCAGCCGGGAGCCCTATAATTCACCCCTCCACTTT. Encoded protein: CASSREPYNSPLHF.

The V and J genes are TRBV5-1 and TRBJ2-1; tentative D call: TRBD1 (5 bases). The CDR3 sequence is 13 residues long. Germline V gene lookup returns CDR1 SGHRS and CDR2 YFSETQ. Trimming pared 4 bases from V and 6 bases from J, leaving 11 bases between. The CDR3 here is CASSRVDSNEQFF. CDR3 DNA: TGCGCCAGCAGCCGGGTAGACAGCAATGAGCAGTTCTTC.